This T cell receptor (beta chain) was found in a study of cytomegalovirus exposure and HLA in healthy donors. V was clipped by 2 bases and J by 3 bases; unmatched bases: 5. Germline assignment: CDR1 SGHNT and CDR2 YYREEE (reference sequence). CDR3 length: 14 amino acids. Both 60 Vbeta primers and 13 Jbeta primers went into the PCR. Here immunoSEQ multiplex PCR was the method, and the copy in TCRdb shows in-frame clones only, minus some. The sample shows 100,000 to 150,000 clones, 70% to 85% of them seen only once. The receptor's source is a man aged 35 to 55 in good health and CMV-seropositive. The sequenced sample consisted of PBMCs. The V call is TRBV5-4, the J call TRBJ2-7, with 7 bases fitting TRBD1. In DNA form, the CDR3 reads TGTGCCAGCAGCTTCCGGGACAGAGACTACGAGCAGTACTTC. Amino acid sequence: CASSFRDRDYEQYF. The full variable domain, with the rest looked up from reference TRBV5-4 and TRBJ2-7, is ETGVTQSPTHLIKTRGQQVTLRCSSQSGHNTVSWYQQALGQGPQFIFQYYREEENGRGNFPPRFSGLQFPNYSSELNVNALELDDSALYLCASSFRDRDYEQYFGPGTRLTVT.